This T cell receptor beta chain was observed in a study of regulatory T cells in long-lasting Graves disease. The CDR3 spans 15 residues. The ends lost 5 bases at V and 5 bases at J; junction bases unmatched: 8. From germline, CDR1 is SGHTA and CDR2 FQGNSA. Arm-PCR of CDR3 regions and iRepertoire HTBI primers were the basis on which TCR beta libraries were built. TCRdb called the multiplex PCR reads again in MiXCR, with one record for every CDR3 protein. The repertoire holds 550,000 to 600,000 distinct CDR3 sequences, with 15% to 20% as singletons. Time point: newly diagnosed GD, antithyroid drugs for less than 3 months. Making the TCR library involved RNA that had been extracted from PBMCs. This clonotype turned up a few times. This sample also belongs to another study, concerning T cells in Graves' hyperthyroidism and ophthalmopathy. That paper notes: Calling Graves' hyperthyroidism stable meant ophthalmopathy did not progress within 18 months. Hyperthyroidism, newly diagnosed and lasting under 2 months, affected patients aged 18 to 65. Ophthalmopathy prediction by the model preceded onset by a median approximately 5.9 months.

The chain joins TRBV7-2 to TRBJ2-1; 8 positions agree with TRBD1. The sample here was peripheral blood mononuclear cells (PBMCs), taken at new diagnosis, from a patient treated with antithyroid drugs. This sequence originates from a man between 18 and 29 years old with Graves disease. CDR3: CASSPYRGSDNEQFF. CDR3 nucleotide sequence: TGTGCCAGCAGCCCCTACAGGGGGTCGGACAATGAGCAGTTCTTC.